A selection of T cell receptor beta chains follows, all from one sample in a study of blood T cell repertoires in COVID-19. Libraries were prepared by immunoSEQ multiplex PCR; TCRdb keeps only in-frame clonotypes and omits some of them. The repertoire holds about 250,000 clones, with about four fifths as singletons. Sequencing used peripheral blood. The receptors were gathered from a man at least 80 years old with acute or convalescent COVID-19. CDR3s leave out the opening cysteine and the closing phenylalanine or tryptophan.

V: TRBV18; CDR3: ASSPVEASSGNTIY
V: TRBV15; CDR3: ATILTGSTEAF
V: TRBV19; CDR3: ASSLGQGGWINQPQH
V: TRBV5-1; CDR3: ASSLLPGGLGAF
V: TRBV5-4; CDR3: ASSLSPGTGAYEQY
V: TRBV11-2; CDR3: ASSLLAGGPGELF
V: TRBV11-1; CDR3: ASSLAGGSPLH
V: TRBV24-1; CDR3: ATSSPWGREGNEQF
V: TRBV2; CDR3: ASSELPIAKNIQY
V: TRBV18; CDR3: ASSPRTVQETQY